The clone carrying this TCR beta chain occurred a few times. As yet, its antigen is unknown. The record originates from a study of identical twins. A template switching step contributed a universal primer site, while unique molecular identifiers were present in the cDNA. TCRdb redid the calling of the 5' RACE reads with MiXCR, one entry per CDR3 protein. The repertoire consists of 550,000 to 700,000 distinct CDR3 sequences, with approximately 9.6% occurring once and the leading ten covering 2.5% to 3%. The germline V gene encodes CDR1 SGHDN and CDR2 FVKESK. V trimming: 0 bases; J trimming: 4 bases; junction bases outside the gene matches: 6. The CDR3 is made up of 15 amino acids. Overall study results and limits: Twin pairs had excess sharing that was weaker in beta out-of-frame sequences. Models underestimated out-of-frame TCR alpha sharing in monozygotic twins. Clonotypes of the beta chain that were abundant in cord blood carried fewer insertions (memory repertoires showed none).

These data also featured in a second study, about yellow fever vaccine responses in identical twins.

The chain couples TRBV14 to TRBJ2-7; 7 nucleotides line up with TRBD1. The origin of this receptor is a woman aged 18 to 35 in good health. The sample comprised PBMCs. CDR3 in amino acids: CASSQDRTGVYEQYF. The CDR3 nucleotides read TGTGCCAGCAGCCAAGATCGGACAGGAGTATACGAGCAGTACTTC.